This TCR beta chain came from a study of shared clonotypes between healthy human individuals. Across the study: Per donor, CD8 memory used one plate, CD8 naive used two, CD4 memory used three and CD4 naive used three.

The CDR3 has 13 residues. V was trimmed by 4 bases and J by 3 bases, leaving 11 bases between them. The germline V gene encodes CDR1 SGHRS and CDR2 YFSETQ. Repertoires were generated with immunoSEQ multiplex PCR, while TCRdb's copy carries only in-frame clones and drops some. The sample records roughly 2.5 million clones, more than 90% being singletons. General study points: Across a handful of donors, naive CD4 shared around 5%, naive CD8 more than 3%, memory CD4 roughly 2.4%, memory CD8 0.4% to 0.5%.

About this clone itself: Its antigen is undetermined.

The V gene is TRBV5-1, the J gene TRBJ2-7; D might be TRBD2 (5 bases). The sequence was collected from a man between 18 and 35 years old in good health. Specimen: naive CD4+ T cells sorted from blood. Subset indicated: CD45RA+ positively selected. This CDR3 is CASSEGEGYEQYF. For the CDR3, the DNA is TGCGCCAGCAGCGAGGGAGAGGGCTACGAGCAGTACTTC. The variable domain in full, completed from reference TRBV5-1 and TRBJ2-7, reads KAGVTQTPRYLIKTRGQQVTLSCSPISGHRSVSWYQQTPGQGLQFLFEYFSETQRNKGNFPGRFSGRQFSNSRSEMNVSTLELGDSALYLCASSEGEGYEQYFGPGTRLTVT.